In its sample, the clone carrying this T cell receptor beta chain was seen once. Trimming at V came to 4 bases and at J to 2 bases, leaving 7 bases not matched to a gene. The V gene's germline CDR1 is LNHDA and CDR2 SQIVND (reference sequence). This CDR3 region has 17 residues. Profiled with immunoSEQ multiplex PCR; TCRdb holds only in-frame clones, not every one. The sample contains approximately 26,000 clones, around 86% of which appear only once. The data belong to a study of control samples from healthy donors and cancer patients. This clonotype was sampled from a man aged 60 to 69 with colorectal cancer. The V and J genes are TRBV19 and TRBJ2-2; 10 positions match TRBD2. The sample consisted of PBMCs. CDR3 coding DNA: TGTGCCAGTAGTAAGGTAGCGGGGGGCCGAAACACCGGGGAGCTGTTTTTT. The encoded protein is CASSKVAGGRNTGELFF.